This TCR beta chain was sequenced for a study of cytomegalovirus exposure and HLA in healthy donors. Turning to the study itself: As an earlier analysis found, 150 million to 200 million T cells yielded about 120 million unique TCR beta sequences. Study observations and caveats: Cytomegalovirus-associated status was assigned to 164 TCR beta chains. Later analysis indicated greater clonal expansion among HLA-associated TCR beta chains than among equally common other chains. Indistinguishable V segments, including TRBV6-2 and TRBV6-3, were excluded.

The PCR contained 60 Vbeta and 13 Jbeta primers. Assay used: immunoSEQ multiplex PCR; TCRdb lists only in-frame clones, some missing. The sample records 130,000 to 150,000 clones, around 81% being singletons. The CDR3 length is 16 residues. Trimming stripped 0 bases from V and 0 bases from J, with 11 bases between. The germline V gene has CDR1 PRHDT and CDR2 FYEKMQ (reference sequence). This clone came up once. Its antigen remains unknown. Sequenced: PBMCs. The receptor was isolated from a male donor in good health and CMV-seronegative. This chain connects TRBV13 to TRBJ1-1; weak D call: TRBD1 (5 bases). The CDR3 nucleotides read TGTGCCAGCAGCTTAGGCATACAGGTCCTGAACACTGAAGCTTTCTTT. Translation: CASSLGIQVLNTEAFF.